The T cell receptor (beta chain) under discussion was sequenced for a study of blood T cell repertoires in COVID-19. In the study overall: COVID-19 samples, acute and convalescent, were from the United States, Italy and Spain. PBMCs, B-cell-depleted T cells, or T cells provided the cDNA or gDNA that made up the material.

Methods used by the authors: Amplified reference gene primers provided the basis for estimating nucleated cell counts. The method was immunoSEQ multiplex PCR; TCRdb's version includes in-frame clones alone and lacks a portion of them. D and trimming come from the DNA, and the V and J calls and clone size come from that table. The sample has 200,000 or so clones, 84% seen once. This TCR came from a woman aged 60-70 years who had recovered from COVID-19. Sequenced: peripheral blood.

The CDR3 region has the DNA TGTGCCACCAGCAGAGACCCCCAGGGGGGCTCGAACACCGGGGAGCTGTTTTTT. It codes for CATSRDPQGGSNTGELFF. V usage is TRBV15 and J usage is TRBJ2-2; D possibly corresponds to TRBD1 (7 bases). CDR1 is LNHNV and CDR2 is YYDKDF in the germline V gene (reference sequence). The CDR3 loop spans 18 amino acids. Trimming took 0 bases from V and 0 from J, leaving 14 bases between them.